The 12 T cell receptor beta chains below come from one sample, sequenced in a study of vaccination and CD4 T cells after COVID-19. No antigen has been identified for these receptors. As for treatment: approximately nine-day PBMC culture with coronavirus spike peptide pools or control peptides (ViraFEST assay). The assay that was used to sequence DNA from cultured CD4+ T cells was the Oncomine TCR Beta short-read assay. TCRdb re-analysed the PCR reads in MiXCR, keeping a single row per CDR3 protein. The sample includes some 15,000 distinct CDR3 sequences, over 65% of them seen just once. The sequencing input was CD4+ T cells from blood, cultured in vitro. Receptor source: a human donor who had recovered from COVID-19.

A single count supports this clonotype. The chain links TRBV6-1 to TRBJ1-2; D gene unclear. This CDR3 contains 12 residues. The V end lost 5 bases, the J end lost 0 bases, and 4 bases lay between the germline ends. CDR1 and CDR2 from the germline V gene are MNHNS and SASEGT. Here the CDR3 reads CASSRTNYGYTF. Here the CDR3 DNA reads TGTGCCAGCAGTCGGACTAACTATGGCTACACCTTC.

V is TRBV10-2 and J is TRBJ1-1, with D unclear. The CDR3 runs to 14 residues. Germline V gives CDR1 WSHSY, CDR2 SAAADI. V lost 2 bases to trimming and J lost 2 bases, with 9 bases between them. CDR3 bases: TGCGCCAGCAGTGAGGGGCAGGCTAACACTGAAGCTTTCTTT. Amino acid sequence: CASSEGQANTEAFF.

The sample holds one count of this clonotype. The rearrangement uses TRBV15 and TRBJ2-1, with D possibly called TRBD1 or TRBD2 (5 bases each). Trimming took off 6 bases at V and 5 bases at J, with 14 bases between the two ends. CDR3 length: 14 residues. CDR1 is LNHNV and CDR2 is YYDKDF in the germline V gene (reference sequence). The CDR3 DNA follows: TGTGCCACCAGATGGCCGGGACGCCACAATGAGCAGTTCTTC. Encoded protein: CATRWPGRHNEQFF.

The rearrangement joins TRBV25-1 to TRBJ1-6; 8 bases match TRBD1. CDR3 length: 16 residues. The V gene end was trimmed by 6 bases and the J gene end by 7 bases; junction bases not matched to a gene: 11. Germline V gives CDR1 MGHDK, CDR2 SYGVNS. This CDR3 is CASRLLRQGRNSPLHF. Here the CDR3 DNA reads TGTGCCAGCAGGCTACTTCGACAGGGGAGAAATTCACCCCTCCACTTT.

CDR3 coding DNA: TGCAGTGCTACTAACAGGGGAGACTTTGGCTACACCTTC. Amino acid sequence: CSATNRGDFGYTF. The chain has TRBV20-1 and TRBJ1-2; 7 bases are shared with TRBD1. Losses at the gene ends were 4 bases for V and 7 bases for J; bases not matched to a gene: 9. The CDR3 runs 13 residues. Germline V gene sequence: CDR1 DFQATT, CDR2 SNEGSKA (reference sequence).

This sequence joins TRBV19 and TRBJ1-1, with no clear D. The length of the CDR3 is 14 residues. Germline V CDR1 and CDR2: LNHDA, SQIVND (reference sequence). Trimming left V 1 base short and J 4 bases short, with 10 bases between. DNA for the CDR3: TGTGCCAGTAGTATAGGTCAGACTGGCACTGAAGCTTTCTTT. It specifies CASSIGQTGTEAFF.

V usage is TRBV20-1 and J usage is TRBJ2-3; D not resolved. The CDR3 sequence is 16 residues long. The V end was cut by 0 bases, the J end by 0 bases, with 13 bases between. Germline V gene lookup returns CDR1 DFQATT and CDR2 SNEGSKA (reference sequence). CDR3 coding DNA: TGCAGTGCTAGAGATTCGCGCAAGACTAGCACAGATACGCAGTATTTT. Protein product: CSARDSRKTSTDTQYF.

V and J are TRBV28 and TRBJ1-3; no clear D. The CDR3 length is 12 residues. Germline V CDR1 and CDR2: MDHEN, SYDVKM. The germline V and J ends were trimmed by 11 bases and 0 bases, with 8 bases remaining between them. The CDR3 sequence is CALGSSGNTIYF. The DNA of the CDR3 is TGTGCCCTGGGGAGCTCTGGAAACACCATATATTTT.

The rearrangement joins TRBV7-9 to TRBJ1-2; 7 bases map to TRBD1. CDR1 and CDR2 (germline): SEHNR, FQNEAQ (reference sequence). CDR3 length equals 14 residues. The J segment lost 4 bases and the V segment lost 1 base, leaving 3 bases of the junction unmatched. The CDR3, as DNA: TGTGCCAGCAGCTTAGTGGACAGGCCCTATGGCTACACCTTC. Its translation is CASSLVDRPYGYTF.

Only a few counts were recorded for this clonotype. The J gene is TRBJ1-1, the V gene TRBV6-5; D gene unclear. Looked up from germline, CDR1 is MNHEY and CDR2 is SVGAGI. CDR3 length equals 13 residues. Trimming stripped 2 bases from V and 0 bases from J, with 4 bases between. CDR3 nucleotides: TGTGCCAGCAGTTACGAGATGAACACTGAAGCTTTCTTT. Its protein product is CASSYEMNTEAFF.

The V call is TRBV28, the J call TRBJ2-3; 8 positions match TRBD2. The V gene's germline CDR1 is MDHEN and CDR2 SYDVKM. Unmatched junction bases numbered 10, after V lost 5 bases and J lost 6 bases. CDR3 size: 15 residues. The CDR3 here is CASSTPGLVRDTQYF. The CDR3 DNA sequence: TGTGCCAGCAGTACACCGGGACTAGTGAGGGATACGCAGTATTTT. The full variable domain, completed using reference TRBV28 and TRBJ2-3, is DVKVTQSSRYLVKRTGEKVFLECVQDMDHENMFWYRQDPGLGLRLIYFSYDVKMKEKGDIPEGYSVSREKKERFSLILESASTNQTSMYLCASSTPGLVRDTQYFGPGTRLTVL.

The chain recombines TRBV6-5 with TRBJ2-3; 11 positions match TRBD2. CDR1 is MNHEY, CDR2 SVGAGI, per germline. The CDR3 has 14 amino acids. J lost 6 bases, V lost 4 bases, and 3 bases had no gene match. CDR3 in amino acids: CASSSTSGIDTQYF. DNA of the CDR3: TGTGCCAGCAGTTCGACTAGCGGGATTGATACGCAGTATTTT.